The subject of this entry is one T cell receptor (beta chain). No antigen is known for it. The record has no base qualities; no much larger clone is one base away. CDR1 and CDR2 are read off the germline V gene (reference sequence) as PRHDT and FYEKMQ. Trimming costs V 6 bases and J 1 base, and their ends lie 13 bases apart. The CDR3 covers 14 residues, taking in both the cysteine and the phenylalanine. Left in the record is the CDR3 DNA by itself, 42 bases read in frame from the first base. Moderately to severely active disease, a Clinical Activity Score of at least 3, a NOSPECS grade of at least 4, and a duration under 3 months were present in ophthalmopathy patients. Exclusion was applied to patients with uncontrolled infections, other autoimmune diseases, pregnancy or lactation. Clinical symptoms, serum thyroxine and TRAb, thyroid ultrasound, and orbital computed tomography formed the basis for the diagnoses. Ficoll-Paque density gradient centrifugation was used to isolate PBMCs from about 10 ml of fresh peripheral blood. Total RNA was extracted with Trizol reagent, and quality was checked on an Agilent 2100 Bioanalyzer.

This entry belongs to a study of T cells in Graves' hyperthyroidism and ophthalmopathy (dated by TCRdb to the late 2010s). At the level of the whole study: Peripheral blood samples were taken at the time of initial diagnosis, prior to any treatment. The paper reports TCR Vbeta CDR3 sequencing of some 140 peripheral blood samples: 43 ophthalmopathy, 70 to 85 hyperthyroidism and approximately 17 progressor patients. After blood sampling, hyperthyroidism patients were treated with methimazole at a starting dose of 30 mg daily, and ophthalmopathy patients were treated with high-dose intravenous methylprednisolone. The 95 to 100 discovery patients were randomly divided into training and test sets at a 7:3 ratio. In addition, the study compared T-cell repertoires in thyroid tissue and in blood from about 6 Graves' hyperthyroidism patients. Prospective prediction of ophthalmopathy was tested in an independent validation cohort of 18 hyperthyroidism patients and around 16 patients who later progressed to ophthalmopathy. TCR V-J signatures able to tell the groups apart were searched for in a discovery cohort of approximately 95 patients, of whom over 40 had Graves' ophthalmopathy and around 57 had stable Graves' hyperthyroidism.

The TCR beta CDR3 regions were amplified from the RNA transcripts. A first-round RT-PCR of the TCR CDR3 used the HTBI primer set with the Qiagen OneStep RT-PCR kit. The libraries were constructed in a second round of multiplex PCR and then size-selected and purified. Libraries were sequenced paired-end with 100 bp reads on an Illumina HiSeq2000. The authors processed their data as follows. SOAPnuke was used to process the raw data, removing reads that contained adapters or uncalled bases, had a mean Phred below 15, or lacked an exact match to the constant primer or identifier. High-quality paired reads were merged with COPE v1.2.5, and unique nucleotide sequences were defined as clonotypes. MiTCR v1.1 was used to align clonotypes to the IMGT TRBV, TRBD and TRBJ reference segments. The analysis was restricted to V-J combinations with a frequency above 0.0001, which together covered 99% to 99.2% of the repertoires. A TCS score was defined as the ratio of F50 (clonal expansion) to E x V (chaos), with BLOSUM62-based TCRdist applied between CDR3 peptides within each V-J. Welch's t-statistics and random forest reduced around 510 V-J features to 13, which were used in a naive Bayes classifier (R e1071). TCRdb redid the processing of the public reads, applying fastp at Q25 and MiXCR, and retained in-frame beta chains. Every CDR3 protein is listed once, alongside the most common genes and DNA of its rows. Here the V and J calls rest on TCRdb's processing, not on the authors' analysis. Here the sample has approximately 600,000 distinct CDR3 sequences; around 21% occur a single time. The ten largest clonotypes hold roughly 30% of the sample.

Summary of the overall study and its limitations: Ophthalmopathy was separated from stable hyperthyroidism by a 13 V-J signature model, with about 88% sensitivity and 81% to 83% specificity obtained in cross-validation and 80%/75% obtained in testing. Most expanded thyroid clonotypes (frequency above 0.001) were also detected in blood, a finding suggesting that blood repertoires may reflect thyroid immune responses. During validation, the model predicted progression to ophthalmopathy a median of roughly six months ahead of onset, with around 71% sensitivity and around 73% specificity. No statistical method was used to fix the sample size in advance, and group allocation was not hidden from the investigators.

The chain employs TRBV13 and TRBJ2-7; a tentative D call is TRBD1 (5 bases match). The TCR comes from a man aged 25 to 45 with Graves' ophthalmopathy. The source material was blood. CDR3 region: CASRGAAGSYEQYF. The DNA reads TGTGCCAGCAGGGGCGCGGCAGGGTCCTACGAGCAGTACTTC.